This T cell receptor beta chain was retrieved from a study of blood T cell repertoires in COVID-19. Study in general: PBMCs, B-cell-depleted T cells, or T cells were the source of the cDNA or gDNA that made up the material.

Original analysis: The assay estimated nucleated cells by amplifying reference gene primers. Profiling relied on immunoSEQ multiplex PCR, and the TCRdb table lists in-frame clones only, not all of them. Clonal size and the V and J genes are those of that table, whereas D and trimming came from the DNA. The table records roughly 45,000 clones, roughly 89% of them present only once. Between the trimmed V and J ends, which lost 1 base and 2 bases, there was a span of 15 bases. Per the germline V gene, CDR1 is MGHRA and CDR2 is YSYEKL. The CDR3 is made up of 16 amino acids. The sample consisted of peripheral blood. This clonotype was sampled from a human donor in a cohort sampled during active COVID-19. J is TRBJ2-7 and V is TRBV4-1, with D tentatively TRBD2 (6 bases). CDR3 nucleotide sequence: TGCGCCAGCAGCCAAGCCCGGGAGATCTTCGCCTACGAGCAGTACTTC. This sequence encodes CASSQAREIFAYEQYF.